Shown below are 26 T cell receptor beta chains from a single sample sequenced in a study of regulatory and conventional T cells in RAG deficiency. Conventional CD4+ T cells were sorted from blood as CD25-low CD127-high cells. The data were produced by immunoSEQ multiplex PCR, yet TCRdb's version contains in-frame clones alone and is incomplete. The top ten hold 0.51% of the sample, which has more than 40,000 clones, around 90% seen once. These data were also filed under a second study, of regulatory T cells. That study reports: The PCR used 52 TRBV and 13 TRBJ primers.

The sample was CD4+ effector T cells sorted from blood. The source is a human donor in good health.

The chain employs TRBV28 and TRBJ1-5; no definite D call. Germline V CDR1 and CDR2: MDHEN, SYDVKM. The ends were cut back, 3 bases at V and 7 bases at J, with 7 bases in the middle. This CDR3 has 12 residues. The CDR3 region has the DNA TGTGCCAGCAGTTTGAAGGGCCAGCCCCAGCATTTT. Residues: CASSLKGQPQHF.

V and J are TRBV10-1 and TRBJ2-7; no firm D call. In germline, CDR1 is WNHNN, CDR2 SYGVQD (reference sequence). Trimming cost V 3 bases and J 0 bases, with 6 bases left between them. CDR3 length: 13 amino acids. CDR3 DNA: TGCGCCAGCAGTGAAGAAGTCTCCTACGAGCAGTACTTC. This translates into CASSEEVSYEQYF.

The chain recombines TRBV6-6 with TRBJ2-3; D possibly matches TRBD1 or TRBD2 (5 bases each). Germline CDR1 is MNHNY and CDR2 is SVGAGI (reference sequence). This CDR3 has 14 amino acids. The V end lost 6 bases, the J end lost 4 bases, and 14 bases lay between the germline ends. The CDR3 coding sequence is TGTGCCAGCAGGCCGGGACGAGTGGCAGATACGCAGTATTTT. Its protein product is CASRPGRVADTQYF.

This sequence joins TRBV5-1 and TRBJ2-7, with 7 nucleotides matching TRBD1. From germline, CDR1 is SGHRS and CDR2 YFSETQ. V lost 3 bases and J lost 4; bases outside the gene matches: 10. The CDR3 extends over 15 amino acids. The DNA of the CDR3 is TGCGCCAGCAGCTCCGGACAGGTCATGGCTTACGAGCAGTACTTC. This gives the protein CASSSGQVMAYEQYF.

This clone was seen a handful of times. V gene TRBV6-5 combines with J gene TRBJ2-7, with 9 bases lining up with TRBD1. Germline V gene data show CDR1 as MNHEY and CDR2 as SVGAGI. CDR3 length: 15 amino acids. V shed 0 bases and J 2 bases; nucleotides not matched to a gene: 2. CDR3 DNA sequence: TGTGCCAGCAGTTACTCGAGGACAGGGGCCTACGAGCAGTACTTC. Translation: CASSYSRTGAYEQYF.

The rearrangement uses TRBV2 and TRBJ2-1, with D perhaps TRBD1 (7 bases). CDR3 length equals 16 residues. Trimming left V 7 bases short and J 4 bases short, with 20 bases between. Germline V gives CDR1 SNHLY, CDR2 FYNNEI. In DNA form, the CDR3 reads TGTGCCAGCACCGGGCGGCGGGGCAGGGGGTACAATGAGCAGTTCTTC. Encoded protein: CASTGRRGRGYNEQFF. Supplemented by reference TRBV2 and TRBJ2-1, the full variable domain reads EPEVTQTPSHQVTQMGQEVILRCVPISNHLYFYWYRQILGQKVEFLVSFYNNEISEKSEIFDDQFSVERPDGSNFTLKIRSTKLEDSAMYFCASTGRRGRGYNEQFFGPGTRLTVL.

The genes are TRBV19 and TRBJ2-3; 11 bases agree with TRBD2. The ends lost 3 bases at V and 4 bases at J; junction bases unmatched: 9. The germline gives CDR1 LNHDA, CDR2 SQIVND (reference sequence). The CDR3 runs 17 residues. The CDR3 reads CASSIRLAGRAADTQYF. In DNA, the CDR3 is TGTGCCAGTAGTATCAGACTAGCGGGGAGGGCGGCAGATACGCAGTATTTT.

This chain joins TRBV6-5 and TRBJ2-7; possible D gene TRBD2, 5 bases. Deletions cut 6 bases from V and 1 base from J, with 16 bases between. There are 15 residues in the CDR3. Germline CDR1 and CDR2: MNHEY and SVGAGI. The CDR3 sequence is CASSPTRTRSYEQYF. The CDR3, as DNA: TGTGCCAGCAGCCCTACGAGGACTCGATCCTACGAGCAGTACTTC.

The CDR3 here is CASSLVATYGYTF. In DNA, the CDR3 is TGTGCCAGCAGCTTGGTAGCCACCTATGGCTACACCTTC. The chain uses TRBV5-5 and TRBJ1-2, with D unresolved. The ends were cut back, 0 bases at V and 4 bases at J, with 7 bases in the middle. Germline V gene sequence: CDR1 SGHKS, CDR2 YYEKEE (reference sequence). The CDR3 consists of 13 residues. The full variable domain, its missing parts supplied by reference TRBV5-5 and TRBJ1-2, is DAGVTQSPTHLIKTRGQQVTLRCSPISGHKSVSWYQQVLGQGPQFIFQYYEKEERGRGNFPDRFSARQFPNYSSELNVNALLLGDSALYLCASSLVATYGYTFGSGTRLTVV.

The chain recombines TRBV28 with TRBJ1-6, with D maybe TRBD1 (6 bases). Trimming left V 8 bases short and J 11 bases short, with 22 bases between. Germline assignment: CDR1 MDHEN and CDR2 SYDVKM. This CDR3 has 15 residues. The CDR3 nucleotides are TGTGCCAGCTCGAGCCTGGACAGCCTTCTACCACCCCTCCACTTT. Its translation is CASSSLDSLLPPLHF.

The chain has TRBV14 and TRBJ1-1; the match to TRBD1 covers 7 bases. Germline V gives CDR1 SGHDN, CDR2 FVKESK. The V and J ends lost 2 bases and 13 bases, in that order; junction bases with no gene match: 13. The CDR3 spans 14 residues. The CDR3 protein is CASSQSGTASLSFF. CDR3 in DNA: TGTGCCAGCAGCCAATCCGGGACAGCCTCTTTGAGTTTCTTT. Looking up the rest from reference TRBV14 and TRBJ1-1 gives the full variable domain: EAGVTQFPSHSVIEKGQTVTLRCDPISGHDNLYWYRRVMGKEIKFLLHFVKESKQDESGMPNNRFLAERTGGTYSTLKVQPAELEDSGVYFCASSQSGTASLSFFGQGTRLTVV.

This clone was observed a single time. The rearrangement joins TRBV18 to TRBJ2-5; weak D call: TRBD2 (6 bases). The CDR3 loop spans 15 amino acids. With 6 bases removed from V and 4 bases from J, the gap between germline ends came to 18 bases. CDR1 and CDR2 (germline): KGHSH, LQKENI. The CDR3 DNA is TGTGCCAGCTCTCTACTGTGGGGGGAAAGAGAGACCCAGTACTTC. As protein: CASSLLWGERETQYF.

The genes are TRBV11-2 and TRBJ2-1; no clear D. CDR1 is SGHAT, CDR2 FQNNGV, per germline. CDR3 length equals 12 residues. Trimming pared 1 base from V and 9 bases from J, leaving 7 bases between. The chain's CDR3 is CASSLGGSEQFF. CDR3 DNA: TGTGCCAGCAGCTTAGGGGGAAGTGAGCAGTTCTTC.

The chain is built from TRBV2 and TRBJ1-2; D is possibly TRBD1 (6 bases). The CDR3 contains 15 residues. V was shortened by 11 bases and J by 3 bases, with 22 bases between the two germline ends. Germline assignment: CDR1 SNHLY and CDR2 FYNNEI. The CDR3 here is CAPIGAGRGDYGYTF. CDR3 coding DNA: TGTGCCCCCATTGGGGCAGGTAGGGGGGACTATGGCTACACCTTC.

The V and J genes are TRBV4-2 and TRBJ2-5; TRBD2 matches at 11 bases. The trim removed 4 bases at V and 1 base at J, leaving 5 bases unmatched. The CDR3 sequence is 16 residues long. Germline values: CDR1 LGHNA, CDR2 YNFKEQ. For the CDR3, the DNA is TGTGCCAGCAGCCTCGCCGGACTAGCGGGCCAAGAGACCCAGTACTTC. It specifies CASSLAGLAGQETQYF.

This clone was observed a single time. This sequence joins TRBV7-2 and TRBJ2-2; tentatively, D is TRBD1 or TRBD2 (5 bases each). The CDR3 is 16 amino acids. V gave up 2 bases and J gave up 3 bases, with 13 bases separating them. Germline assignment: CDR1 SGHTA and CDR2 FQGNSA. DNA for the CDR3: TGTGCCAGCAGCTTAAATTTCCAGGGAGACACCGGGGAGCTGTTTTTT. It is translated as CASSLNFQGDTGELFF.

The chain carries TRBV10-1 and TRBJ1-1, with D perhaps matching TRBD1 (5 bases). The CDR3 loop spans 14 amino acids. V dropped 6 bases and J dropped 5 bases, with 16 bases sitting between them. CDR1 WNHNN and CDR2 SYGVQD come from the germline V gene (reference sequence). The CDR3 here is CASRIGGEGTEAFF. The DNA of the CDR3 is TGCGCCAGCAGGATCGGAGGGGAGGGTACTGAAGCTTTCTTT.

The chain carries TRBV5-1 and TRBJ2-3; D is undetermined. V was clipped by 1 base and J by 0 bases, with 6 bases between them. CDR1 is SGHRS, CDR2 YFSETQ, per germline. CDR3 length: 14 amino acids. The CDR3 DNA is TGCGCCAGCAGCTTGCCCGGTAGCACAGATACGCAGTATTTT. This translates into CASSLPGSTDTQYF.

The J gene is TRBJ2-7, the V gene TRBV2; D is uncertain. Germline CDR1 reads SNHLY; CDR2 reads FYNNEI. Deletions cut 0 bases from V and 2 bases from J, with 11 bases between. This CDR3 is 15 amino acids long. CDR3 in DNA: TGTGCCAGCAGTGAAGCGCGGTGGACCACCTACGAGCAGTACTTC. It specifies CASSEARWTTYEQYF.

CDR3 nucleotide sequence: TGTGCCAGCAGCCAACTTCAGGGACCCCTCCACTTT. It yields the protein CASSQLQGPLHF. The chain combines TRBV6-6 with TRBJ1-6; a weak D match, TRBD1 (5 bases). The CDR3 consists of 12 residues. CDR1 and CDR2 (germline): MNHNY, SVGAGI (reference sequence). V lost 6 bases, J lost 12 bases, and 12 bases lay in between.

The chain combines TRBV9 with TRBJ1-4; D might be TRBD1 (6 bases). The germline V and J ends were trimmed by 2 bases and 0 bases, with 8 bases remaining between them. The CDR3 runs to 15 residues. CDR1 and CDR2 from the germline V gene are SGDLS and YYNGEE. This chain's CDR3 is CASSVRTATNEKLFF. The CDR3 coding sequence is TGTGCCAGCAGCGTTCGGACAGCAACTAATGAAAAACTGTTTTTT.

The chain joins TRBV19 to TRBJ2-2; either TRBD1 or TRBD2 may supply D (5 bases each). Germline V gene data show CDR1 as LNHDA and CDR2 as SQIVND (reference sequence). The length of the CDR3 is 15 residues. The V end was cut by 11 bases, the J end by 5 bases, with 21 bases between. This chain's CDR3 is CAVSMSRGVTGELFF. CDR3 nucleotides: TGTGCCGTAAGCATGTCCCGAGGGGTTACCGGGGAGCTGTTTTTT.

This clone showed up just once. As DNA, the CDR3 is TGTGCCAGCAGCTTGGTTTTTAGCGGGGTCAATGAGCAGTTCTTC. Amino acid sequence: CASSLVFSGVNEQFF. This chain joins TRBV5-5 and TRBJ2-1, with TRBD2 matching over 8 bases. CDR1 SGHKS and CDR2 YYEKEE come from the germline V gene (reference sequence). J was trimmed by 6 bases and V by 0 bases; bases with no gene match: 5. This CDR3 region has 15 residues.

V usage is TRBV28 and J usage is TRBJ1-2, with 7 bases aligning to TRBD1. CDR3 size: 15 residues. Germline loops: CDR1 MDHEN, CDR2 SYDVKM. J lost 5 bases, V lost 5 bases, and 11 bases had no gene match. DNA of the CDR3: TGTGCCAGCAGTCGGGACAGAGCCACTGTTTATGGCTACACCTTC. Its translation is CASSRDRATVYGYTF.

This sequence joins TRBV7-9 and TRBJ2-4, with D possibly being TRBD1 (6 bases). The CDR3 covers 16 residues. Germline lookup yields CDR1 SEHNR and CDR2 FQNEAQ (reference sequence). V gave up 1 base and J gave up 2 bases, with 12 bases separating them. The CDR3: CASSLDLGHPKNIQYF. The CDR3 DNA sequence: TGTGCCAGCAGCTTAGACTTGGGACATCCCAAAAACATTCAGTACTTC.

The DNA of the CDR3 is TGTGCCAGCAGTCCTAATGACAGGAATCAGCCCCAGCATTTT. It translates to CASSPNDRNQPQHF. This rearrangement joins TRBV2 to TRBJ1-5; possibly TRBD1 for D (6 bases). The CDR3 runs to 14 residues. CDR1 is SNHLY, CDR2 FYNNEI, per germline. V was trimmed by 5 bases and J by 4 bases, leaving 12 bases between them.